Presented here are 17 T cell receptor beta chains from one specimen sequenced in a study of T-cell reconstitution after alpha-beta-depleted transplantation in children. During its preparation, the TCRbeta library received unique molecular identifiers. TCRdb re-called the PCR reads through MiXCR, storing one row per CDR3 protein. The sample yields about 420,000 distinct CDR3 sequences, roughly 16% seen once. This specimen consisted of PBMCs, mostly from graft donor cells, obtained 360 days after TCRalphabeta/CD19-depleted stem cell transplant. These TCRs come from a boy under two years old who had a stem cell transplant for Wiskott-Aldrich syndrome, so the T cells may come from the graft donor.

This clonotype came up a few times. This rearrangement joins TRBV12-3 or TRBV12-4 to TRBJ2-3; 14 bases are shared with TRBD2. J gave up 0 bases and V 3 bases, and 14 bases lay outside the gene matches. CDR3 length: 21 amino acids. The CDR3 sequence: CASSLYYPGLAGDPSTDTQYF. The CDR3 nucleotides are TGTGCCAGCAGTTTGTATTACCCGGGACTAGCGGGGGACCCTAGCACAGATACGCAGTATTTT.

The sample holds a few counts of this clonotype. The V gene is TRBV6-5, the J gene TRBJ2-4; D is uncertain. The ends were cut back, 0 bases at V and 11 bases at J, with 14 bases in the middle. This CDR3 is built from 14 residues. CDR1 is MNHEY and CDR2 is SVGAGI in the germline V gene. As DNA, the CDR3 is TGTGCCAGCAGTTACTCGAAAGCCGCCGCCGTTCAGTACTTC. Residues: CASSYSKAAAVQYF.

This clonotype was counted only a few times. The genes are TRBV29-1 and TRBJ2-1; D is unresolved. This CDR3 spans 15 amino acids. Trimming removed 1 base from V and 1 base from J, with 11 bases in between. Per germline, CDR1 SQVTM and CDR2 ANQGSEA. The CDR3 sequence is CSVEGNNGSYNEQFF. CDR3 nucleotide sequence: TGCAGCGTTGAAGGGAATAACGGATCCTACAATGAGCAGTTCTTC.

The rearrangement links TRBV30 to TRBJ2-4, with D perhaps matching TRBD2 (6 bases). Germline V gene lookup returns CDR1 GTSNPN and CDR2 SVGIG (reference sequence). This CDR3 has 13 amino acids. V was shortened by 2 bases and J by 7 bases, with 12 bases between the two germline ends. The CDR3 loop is CAWSPGLRNIQYF. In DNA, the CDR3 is TGTGCCTGGAGTCCGGGACTCAGGAACATTCAGTACTTC.

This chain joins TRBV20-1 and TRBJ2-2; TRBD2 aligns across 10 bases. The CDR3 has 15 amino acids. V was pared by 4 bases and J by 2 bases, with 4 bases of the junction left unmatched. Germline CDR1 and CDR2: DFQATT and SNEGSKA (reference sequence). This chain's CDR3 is CSAIIAGGNTGELFF. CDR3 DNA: TGCAGTGCTATCATAGCGGGAGGTAACACCGGGGAGCTGTTTTTT.

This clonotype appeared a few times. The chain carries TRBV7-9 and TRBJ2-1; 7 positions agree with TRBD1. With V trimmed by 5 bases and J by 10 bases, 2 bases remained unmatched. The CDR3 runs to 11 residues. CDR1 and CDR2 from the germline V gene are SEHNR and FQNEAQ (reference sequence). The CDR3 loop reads CASSRTGEQFF. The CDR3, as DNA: TGTGCCAGCAGCCGGACAGGCGAGCAGTTCTTC. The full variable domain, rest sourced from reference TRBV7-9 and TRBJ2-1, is DTGVSQNPRHKITKRGQNVTFRCDPISEHNRLYWYRQTLGQGPEFLTYFQNEAQLEKSRLLSDRFSAERPKGSFSTLEIQRTEQGDSAMYLCASSRTGEQFFGPGTRLTVL.

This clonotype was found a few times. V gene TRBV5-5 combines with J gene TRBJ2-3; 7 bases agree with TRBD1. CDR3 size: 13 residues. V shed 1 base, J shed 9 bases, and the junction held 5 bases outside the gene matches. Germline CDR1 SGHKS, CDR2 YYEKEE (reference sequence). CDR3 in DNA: TGTGCCAGCAGCTTGTGGGGGACAGTAACGCAGTATTTT. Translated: CASSLWGTVTQYF.

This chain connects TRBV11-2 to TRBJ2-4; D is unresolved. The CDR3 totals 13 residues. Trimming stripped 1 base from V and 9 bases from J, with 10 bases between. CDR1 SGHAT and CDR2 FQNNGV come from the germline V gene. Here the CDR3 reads CASSLVGKGIQYF. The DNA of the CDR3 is TGTGCCAGCAGCTTAGTCGGAAAGGGCATTCAGTACTTC.

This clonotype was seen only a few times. CDR3 protein: CASTRSRGGETQYF. Written as DNA, the CDR3 is TGTGCCAGCACTCGTTCCCGGGGGGGAGAGACCCAGTACTTC. The chain carries TRBV6-1 and TRBJ2-5; 8 bases fit TRBD2. The J segment lost 4 bases and the V segment lost 7 bases, leaving 8 bases of the junction unmatched. This CDR3 contains 14 residues. Germline lookup yields CDR1 MNHNS and CDR2 SASEGT.

CDR3 residues: CASTGRAWTHNEQFF. In nucleotides, the CDR3 is TGTGCCAGCACCGGCAGGGCCTGGACACACAATGAGCAGTTCTTC. V is TRBV6-2 or TRBV6-3 and J is TRBJ2-1, with D perhaps TRBD1 (5 bases). This CDR3 comprises 15 residues. V lost 7 bases, J lost 5 bases, and 18 bases lay in between. Germline values: CDR1 MNHEY, CDR2 SVGEGT.

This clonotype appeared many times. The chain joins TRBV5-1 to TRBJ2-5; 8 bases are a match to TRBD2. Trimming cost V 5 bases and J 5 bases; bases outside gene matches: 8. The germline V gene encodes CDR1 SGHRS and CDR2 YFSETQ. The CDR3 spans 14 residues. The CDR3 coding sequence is TGCGCCAGCAGTACTGCCGGGACTAGGGAGACCCAGTACTTC. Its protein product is CASSTAGTRETQYF.

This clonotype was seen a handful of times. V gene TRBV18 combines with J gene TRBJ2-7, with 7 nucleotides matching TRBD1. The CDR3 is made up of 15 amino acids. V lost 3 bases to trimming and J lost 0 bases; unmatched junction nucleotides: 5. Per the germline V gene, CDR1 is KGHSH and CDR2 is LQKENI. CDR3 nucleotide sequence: TGTGCCAGCTCACCTCTGGACAGGAGCTCCTACGAGCAGTACTTC. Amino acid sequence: CASSPLDRSSYEQYF.

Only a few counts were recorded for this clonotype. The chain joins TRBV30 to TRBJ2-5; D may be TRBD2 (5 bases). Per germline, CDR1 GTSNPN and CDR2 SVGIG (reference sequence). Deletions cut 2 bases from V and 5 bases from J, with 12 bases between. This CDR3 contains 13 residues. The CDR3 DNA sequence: TGTGCCTGGAGTAAGAGGGTCCGGGAGACCCAGTACTTC. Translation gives CAWSKRVRETQYF.

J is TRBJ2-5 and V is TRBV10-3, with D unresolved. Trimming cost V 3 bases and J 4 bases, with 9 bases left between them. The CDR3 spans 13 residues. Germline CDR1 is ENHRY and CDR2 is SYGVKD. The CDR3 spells CAISDSPLETQYF. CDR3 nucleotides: TGTGCCATCAGTGATTCCCCTTTAGAGACCCAGTACTTC.

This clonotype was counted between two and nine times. The CDR3 here is CASSFGGRVSTEQFF. The CDR3 bases are TGTGCCAGCAGCTTCGGCGGGAGGGTTTCCACTGAGCAGTTCTTC. V and J are TRBV5-6 and TRBJ2-1; 9 bases are a match to TRBD2. The CDR3 is 15 amino acids. Germline CDR1 SGHDT, CDR2 YYEEEE. Trimming at V came to 2 bases and at J to 9 bases, leaving 9 bases not matched to a gene.

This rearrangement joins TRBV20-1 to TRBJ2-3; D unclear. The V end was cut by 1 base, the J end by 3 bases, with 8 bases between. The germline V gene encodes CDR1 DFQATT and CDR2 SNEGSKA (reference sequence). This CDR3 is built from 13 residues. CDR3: CSARVSRTDTQYF. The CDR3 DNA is TGCAGTGCTAGAGTCAGCAGAACAGATACGCAGTATTTT.

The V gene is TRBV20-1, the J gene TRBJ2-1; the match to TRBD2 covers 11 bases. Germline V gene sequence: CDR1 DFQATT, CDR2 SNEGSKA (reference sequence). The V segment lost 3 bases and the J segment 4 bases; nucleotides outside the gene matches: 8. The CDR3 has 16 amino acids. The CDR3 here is CSASSYSGGAYNEQFF. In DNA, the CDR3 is TGCAGTGCTAGCAGCTATAGCGGGGGGGCGTACAATGAGCAGTTCTTC.